This T cell receptor (beta chain) was profiled in a study of CD8 T cells in Susac syndrome. Germline CDR1 MGHRA, CDR2 YSYEKL. The CDR3 extends over 19 amino acids. Losses at the gene ends were 0 bases for V and 7 bases for J; bases not matched to a gene: 16. RNA totalling roughly 0.45 to 1 ug underwent reverse transcription with random hexamers. TCRdb re-called the immunoSEQ multiplex PCR reads through MiXCR, storing one row per CDR3 protein. This table has about 190,000 distinct CDR3 sequences, roughly nine tenths appearing once. TCR beta sequences were obtained from blood CD8+ and CD4+ T cells. TEMRA cells were enriched by FACS, while CD8+ and CD4+ T cells were obtained through a negative isolation that was performed magnetically. Study-wide results and caveats: In Susac syndrome, CD4+ T cell repertoires lacked any clonal expansion.

With regard to this clonotype: Its target is not known.

The J gene is TRBJ2-1, the V gene TRBV4-1; 9 positions match TRBD2. The sample was CD4+ T cells from PBMCs. This clonotype was obtained from a human donor with Susac syndrome. CDR3 DNA sequence: TGCGCCAGCAGCCAAGATTTTATCAGGCGTGCGGGGGGGCCGAATGAGCAGTTCTTC. Protein: CASSQDFIRRAGGPNEQFF.